Each of the 8 T cell receptor beta chains below was sequenced from the same sample in a study of CD8+CD57+ T cells in acquired aplastic anemia. Selection for sequencing was limited to patients who had shown CD8+CD57+ cell expansion by flow cytometry. Profiles of TCR beta VDJ and CDR3 were generated from a genomic DNA template. In TCRdb, the reads were re-called with MiXCR into one record per CDR3 protein. The repertoire has a few hundred thousand distinct CDR3 sequences, around 33% of them found once; the top ten carry around 0.82%. Material for sequencing was sorted CD4+, CD8+, or CD8+CD57+ T cells (not recorded which) from PBMCs. The source is a human donor with aplastic anemia.

V usage is TRBV2 and J usage is TRBJ2-7; D may be TRBD1 (6 bases). CDR3 length equals 13 residues. The V gene lost 2 bases and the J gene lost 7 bases, with 12 bases spanning the gap. Germline CDR1 reads SNHLY; CDR2 reads FYNNEI. Written as DNA, the CDR3 is TGTGCCAGCAGTGAAATGGGGGCAGGGGAGCAGTACTTC. Its translation is CASSEMGAGEQYF.

This clonotype was picked up a small number of times. This chain connects TRBV19 to TRBJ2-4, with TRBD2 matching 11 bases. The CDR3 is 17 residues long. CDR1 LNHDA and CDR2 SQIVND come from the germline V gene (reference sequence). Losses at the gene ends were 5 bases for V and 0 bases for J; bases not matched to a gene: 6. The CDR3 region is CASSPGTSGAAKNIQYF. CDR3 nucleotides: TGTGCCAGTAGTCCGGGGACTAGCGGTGCAGCCAAAAACATTCAGTACTTC.

The chain is built from TRBV25-1 and TRBJ2-7; TRBD1 agrees at 7 bases. Trimming removed 5 bases from V and 6 bases from J; junction bases left unmatched: 10. Per germline, CDR1 MGHDK and CDR2 SYGVNS. This CDR3 contains 14 residues. The CDR3 protein is CASSRAGQVAEQYF. Written as DNA, the CDR3 is TGTGCCAGCAGTCGAGCAGGACAGGTCGCCGAGCAGTACTTC.

This clonotype occurred a few times. The chain employs TRBV12-3 or TRBV12-4 and TRBJ2-3, with D possibly matching TRBD2 (6 bases). This CDR3 is 15 amino acids long. The V and J ends lost 3 bases and 2 bases respectively, with 12 bases between them. This chain's CDR3 is CASSFSGSLTDTQYF. CDR3 sequence (DNA): TGTGCCAGCAGTTTTTCCGGGAGTCTCACAGATACGCAGTATTTT.

This clonotype has a handful of counts. The genes are TRBV6-1 and TRBJ1-4; a possible D gene is TRBD1 (5 bases). Germline CDR1 and CDR2: MNHNS and SASEGT. This CDR3 is 16 amino acids long. The ends were cut back, 6 bases at V and 0 bases at J, with 14 bases in the middle. The CDR3 sequence is CASRPLDSATNEKLFF. The CDR3 region has the DNA TGTGCCAGCAGGCCACTCGACAGTGCAACTAATGAAAAACTGTTTTTT.

This clonotype was detected many times. V is TRBV12-3 or TRBV12-4 and J is TRBJ1-6, with a possible D match to TRBD1 (5 bases). The V end lost 0 bases, the J end lost 14 bases, and 14 bases lay between the germline ends. The CDR3 has 14 amino acids. The CDR3 loop reads CASSLALGQATLHF. In nucleotides, the CDR3 is TGTGCCAGCAGTTTAGCGCTGGGGCAGGCCACCCTCCACTTT.

This chain uses TRBV28 with TRBJ2-2; D is unresolved. Between the trimmed V and J ends, which lost 10 bases and 6 bases, there was a span of 6 bases. The V gene's germline CDR1 is MDHEN and CDR2 SYDVKM. This CDR3 region has 10 residues. CDR3 loop: CATKAGELFF. CDR3 bases: TGTGCCACAAAGGCCGGGGAGCTGTTTTTT.

In its sample, this clonotype was seen many times. V usage is TRBV10-3 and J usage is TRBJ2-1; 10 nucleotides match TRBD2. In germline, CDR1 is ENHRY, CDR2 SYGVKD. The V segment lost 2 bases and the J segment 4 bases; nucleotides outside the gene matches: 2. CDR3 length: 15 amino acids. The CDR3 region is CAISETSGEYNEQFF. The CDR3 DNA sequence: TGTGCCATCAGTGAGACTAGCGGGGAATACAATGAGCAGTTCTTC.